Reported below is one T cell receptor beta chain. In the original analysis: Amplification of reference gene primers was used by the study to estimate nucleated cell counts. Clones were read by immunoSEQ multiplex PCR, and TCRdb kept only the in-frame ones, dropping some. The V and J calls and clone size were taken over from that table, and D and trimming were inferred from the DNA. Of roughly 100,000 clones listed, about 91% were seen once; the top ten hold roughly 6%. V lost 2 bases to trimming and J lost 6 bases; unmatched junction nucleotides: 7. Per the germline V gene, CDR1 is GTSNPN and CDR2 is SVGIG (reference sequence). This CDR3 has 14 residues. The data were taken from a study of blood T cell repertoires in COVID-19. Study in general: Samples came from the United States, Italy and Spain, spanning acute and convalescent COVID-19. PBMCs, B-cell-depleted T cells, or T cells provided the cDNA or gDNA that made up the material.

J is TRBJ2-7 and V is TRBV30; 10 bases map to TRBD2. The TCR comes from a human donor in a cohort sampled during active COVID-19. Sequenced material: peripheral blood. The CDR3 DNA reads as TGTGCCTGGAGTTCTCTAGCGGGGGAGGTCGAGCAGTACTTC. Translation gives CAWSSLAGEVEQYF.